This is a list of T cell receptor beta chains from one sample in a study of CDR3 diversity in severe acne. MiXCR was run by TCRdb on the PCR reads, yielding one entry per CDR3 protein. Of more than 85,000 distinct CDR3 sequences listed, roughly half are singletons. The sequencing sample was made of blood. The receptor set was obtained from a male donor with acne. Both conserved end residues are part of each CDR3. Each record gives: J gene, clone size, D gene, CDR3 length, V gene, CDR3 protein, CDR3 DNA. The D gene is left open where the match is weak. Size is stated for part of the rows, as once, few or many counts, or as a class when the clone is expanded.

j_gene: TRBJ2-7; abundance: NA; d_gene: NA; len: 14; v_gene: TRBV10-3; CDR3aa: CASSELGGPYEQYF; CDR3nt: TGTGCCAGCAGTGAATTAGGGGGGCCCTACGAGCAGTACTTC
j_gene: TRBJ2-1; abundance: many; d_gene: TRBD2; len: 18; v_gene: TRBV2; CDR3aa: CASITLVGSGSSYNEQFF; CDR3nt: TGTGCCAGCATAACCCTCGTCGGTAGCGGGAGTTCCTACAATGAGCAGTTCTTC
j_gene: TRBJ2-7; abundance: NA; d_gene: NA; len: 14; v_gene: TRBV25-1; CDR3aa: CASSEVGSPYEQYF; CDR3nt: TGTGCCAGCAGTGAGGTTGGCAGTCCCTACGAGCAGTACTTC
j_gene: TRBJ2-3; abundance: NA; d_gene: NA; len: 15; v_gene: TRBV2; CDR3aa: CASSETGSSTDTPSF; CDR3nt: TGTGCCAGCAGCGAGACAGGCTCTAGCACAGATACGCCGTCTTTT
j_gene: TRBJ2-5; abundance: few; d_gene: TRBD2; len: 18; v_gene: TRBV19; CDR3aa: CASSIDLLAGVRQETQYF; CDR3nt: TGTGCCAGTAGTATAGATTTGCTAGCGGGAGTGAGACAAGAGACCCAGTACTTC
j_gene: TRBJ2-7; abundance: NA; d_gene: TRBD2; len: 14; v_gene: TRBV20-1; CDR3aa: CSAAPGLAVYEQYF; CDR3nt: TGCAGTGCTGCCCCGGGACTAGCTGTCTACGAGCAGTACTTC
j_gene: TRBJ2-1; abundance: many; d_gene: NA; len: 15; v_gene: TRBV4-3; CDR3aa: CASSQDMAEYNEQFF; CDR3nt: TGCGCCAGCAGCCAAGATATGGCCGAATACAATGAGCAGTTCTTC
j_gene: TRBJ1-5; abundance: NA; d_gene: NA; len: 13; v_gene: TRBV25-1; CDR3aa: CASSPPGRQAQHF; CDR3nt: TGTGCCAGCAGTCCCCCCGGCCGGCAGGCCCAGCATTTT
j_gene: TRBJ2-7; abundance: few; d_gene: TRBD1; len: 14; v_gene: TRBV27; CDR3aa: CASSTRDRGNEQYF; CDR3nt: TGTGCCAGCAGTACCCGGGACAGGGGAAACGAGCAGTACTTC
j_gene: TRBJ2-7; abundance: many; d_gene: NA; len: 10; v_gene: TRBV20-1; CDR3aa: CSARNYEQYF; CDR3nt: TGCAGTGCTAGAAACTACGAGCAGTACTTC
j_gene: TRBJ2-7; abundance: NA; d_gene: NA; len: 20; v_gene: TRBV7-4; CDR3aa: CASSFGGGSAPQTTTYEQYF; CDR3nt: TGTGCCAGCAGCTTTGGGGGCGGCAGTGCTCCTCAGACCACCACCTACGAGCAGTACTTC
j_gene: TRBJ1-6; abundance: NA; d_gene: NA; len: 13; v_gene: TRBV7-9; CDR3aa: CASSGVSYPPLHF; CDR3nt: TGTGCCAGCAGTGGGGTTTCATATCCACCCCTCCACTTT
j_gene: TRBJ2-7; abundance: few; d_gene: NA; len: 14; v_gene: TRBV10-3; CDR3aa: CAISEPGSSYEQYF; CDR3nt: TGTGCCATCAGTGAGCCAGGGAGCTCCTACGAGCAGTACTTC
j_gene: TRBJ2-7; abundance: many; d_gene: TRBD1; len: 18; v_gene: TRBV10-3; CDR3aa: CAISKKPVGDRGAHEQYF; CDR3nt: TGTGCCATCAGTAAGAAACCAGTTGGGGACAGGGGTGCCCACGAGCAGTACTTC
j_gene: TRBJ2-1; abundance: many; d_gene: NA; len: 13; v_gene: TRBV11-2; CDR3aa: CASLQGGLNEQFF; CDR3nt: TGTGCCAGCCTTCAGGGGGGGCTTAATGAGCAGTTCTTC
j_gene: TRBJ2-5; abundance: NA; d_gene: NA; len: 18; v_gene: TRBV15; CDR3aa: CATSRDNFGQLSEETQYF; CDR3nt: TGTGCCACCAGCAGAGATAACTTCGGACAGTTGAGTGAAGAGACCCAGTACTTC
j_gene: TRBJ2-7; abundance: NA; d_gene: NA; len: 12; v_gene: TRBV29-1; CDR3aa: CSVEGRRYEQYF; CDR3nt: TGCAGCGTTGAGGGCAGGAGATACGAGCAGTACTTC
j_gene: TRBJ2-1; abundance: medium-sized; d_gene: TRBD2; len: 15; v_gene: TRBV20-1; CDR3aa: CSATENSSGDNEQFF; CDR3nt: TGCAGTGCCACCGAGAATTCTAGCGGTGACAATGAGCAGTTCTTC
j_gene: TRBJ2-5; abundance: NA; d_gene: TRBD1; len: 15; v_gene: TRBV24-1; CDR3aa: CATSFGTGYQETQYF; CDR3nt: TGTGCCACCAGTTTCGGGACAGGGTACCAAGAGACCCAGTACTTC
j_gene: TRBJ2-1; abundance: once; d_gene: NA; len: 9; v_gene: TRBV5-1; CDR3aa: CASSLEQFF; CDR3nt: TGCGCCAGCAGCTTGGAGCAGTTCTTC
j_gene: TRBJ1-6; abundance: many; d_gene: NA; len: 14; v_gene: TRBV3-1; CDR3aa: CASSQDGAEVTLHF; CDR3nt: TGTGCCAGCAGCCAAGATGGGGCGGAAGTAACCCTCCACTTT
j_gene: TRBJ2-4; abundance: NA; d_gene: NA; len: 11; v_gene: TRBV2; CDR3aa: CAGGRGRIQYF; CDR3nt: TGTGCAGGGGGGAGGGGTCGCATTCAGTACTTC
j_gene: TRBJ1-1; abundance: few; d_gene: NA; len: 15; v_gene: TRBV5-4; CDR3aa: CASSLGGAGNAEAFF; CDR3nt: TGTGCCAGCAGCTTGGGGGGGGCAGGGAACGCTGAAGCTTTCTTT
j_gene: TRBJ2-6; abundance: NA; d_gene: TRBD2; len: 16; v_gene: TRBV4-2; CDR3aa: CASSQDSGTGANVLTF; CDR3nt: TGTGCCAGCAGCCAAGATAGCGGGACTGGGGCCAACGTCCTGACTTTC
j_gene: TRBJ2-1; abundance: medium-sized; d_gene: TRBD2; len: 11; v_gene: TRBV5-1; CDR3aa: CASSSGGEQFF; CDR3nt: TGCGCCAGCAGCTCGGGGGGTGAGCAGTTCTTC
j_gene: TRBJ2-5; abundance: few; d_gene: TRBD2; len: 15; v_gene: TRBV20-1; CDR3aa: CSGVGVAGGGETQYF; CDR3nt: TGCAGTGGGGTGGGAGTTGCGGGAGGTGGAGAGACCCAGTACTTC
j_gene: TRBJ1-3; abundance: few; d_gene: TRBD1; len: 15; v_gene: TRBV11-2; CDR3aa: CASSIGTGRGNTIYF; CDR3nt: TGTGCCAGCAGCATCGGGACAGGGAGAGGAAACACCATATATTTT
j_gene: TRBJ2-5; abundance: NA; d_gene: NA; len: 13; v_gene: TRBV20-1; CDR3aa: CSAPPPGLGTQYF; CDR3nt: TGCAGTGCTCCACCGCCGGGCCTCGGGACCCAGTACTTC
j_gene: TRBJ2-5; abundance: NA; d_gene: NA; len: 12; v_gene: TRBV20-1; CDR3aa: CSASDIQETQYF; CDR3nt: TGCAGTGCGTCGGACATTCAAGAGACCCAGTACTTC
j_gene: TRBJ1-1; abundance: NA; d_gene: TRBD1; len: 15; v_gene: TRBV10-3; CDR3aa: CAISESLTGGTEAFF; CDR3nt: TGTGCCATCAGTGAGTCCCTGACAGGGGGCACTGAAGCTTTCTTT
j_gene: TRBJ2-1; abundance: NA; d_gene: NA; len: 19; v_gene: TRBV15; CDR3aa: CATTSYLGSEIYSYNEQFF; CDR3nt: TGTGCCACCACCAGCTATCTAGGCTCCGAAATTTACTCCTACAATGAGCAGTTCTTC
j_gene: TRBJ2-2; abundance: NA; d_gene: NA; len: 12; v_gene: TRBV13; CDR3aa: CASSIDTGELFF; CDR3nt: TGTGCCAGCAGTATAGACACCGGGGAGCTGTTTTTT
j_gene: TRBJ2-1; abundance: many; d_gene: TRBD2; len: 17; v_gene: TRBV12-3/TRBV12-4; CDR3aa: CASSTISGTSGSNEQFF; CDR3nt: TGTGCCAGCAGTACGATATCCGGGACTAGCGGGAGTAATGAGCAGTTCTTC
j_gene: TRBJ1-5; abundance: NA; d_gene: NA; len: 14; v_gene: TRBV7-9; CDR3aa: CASSSLPGNQPQHF; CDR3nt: TGTGCCAGCAGCTCTCTCCCGGGAAATCAGCCCCAGCATTTT
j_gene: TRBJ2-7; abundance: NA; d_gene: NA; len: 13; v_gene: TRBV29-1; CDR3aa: CSVELGTDYEQYF; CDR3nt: TGCAGCGTTGAGCTTGGGACTGACTACGAGCAGTACTTC
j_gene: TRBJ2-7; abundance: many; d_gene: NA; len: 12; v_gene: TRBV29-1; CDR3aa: CSVQGNSYEQYF; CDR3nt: TGCAGCGTTCAAGGGAATTCCTACGAGCAGTACTTC
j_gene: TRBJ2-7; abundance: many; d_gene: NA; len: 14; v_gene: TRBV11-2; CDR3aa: CASSQGLSSYEQYF; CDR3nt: TGTGCCAGCAGCCAAGGACTCAGCTCCTACGAGCAGTACTTC
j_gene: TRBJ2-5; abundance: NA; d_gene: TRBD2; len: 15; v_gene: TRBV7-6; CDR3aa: CASSTGLAGLETQYF; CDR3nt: TGTGCCAGCAGCACCGGACTAGCGGGACTAGAGACCCAGTACTTC
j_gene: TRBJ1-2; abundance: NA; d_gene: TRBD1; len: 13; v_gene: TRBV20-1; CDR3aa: CSAREQGVYGYTF; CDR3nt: TGCAGTGCTAGAGAGCAGGGGGTGTATGGCTACACCTTC
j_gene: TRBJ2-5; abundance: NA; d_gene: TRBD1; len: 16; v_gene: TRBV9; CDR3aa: CASSSEGAEVGETQYF; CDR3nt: TGTGCCAGCAGCTCAGAGGGGGCGGAAGTCGGGGAGACCCAGTACTTC
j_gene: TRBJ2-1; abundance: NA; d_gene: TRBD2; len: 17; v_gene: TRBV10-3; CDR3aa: CAISESRGLAGDNEQFF; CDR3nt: TGTGCCATCAGTGAGTCTCGGGGACTAGCGGGAGACAATGAGCAGTTCTTC
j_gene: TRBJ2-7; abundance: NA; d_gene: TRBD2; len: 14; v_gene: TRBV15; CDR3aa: CATTRTSGPLGQYF; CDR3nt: TGTGCCACCACCAGGACTAGCGGGCCCCTCGGGCAGTACTTC
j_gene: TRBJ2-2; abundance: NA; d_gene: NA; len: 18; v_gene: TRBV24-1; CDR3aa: CATSDQAPGRGYTGELFF; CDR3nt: TGTGCCACCAGTGACCAAGCCCCGGGTAGGGGATACACCGGGGAGCTGTTTTTT
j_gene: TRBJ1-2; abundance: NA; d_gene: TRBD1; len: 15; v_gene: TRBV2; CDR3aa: CASSPRQGFGYGYTF; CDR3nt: TGTGCCAGCAGCCCACGACAGGGGTTCGGCTATGGCTACACCTTC
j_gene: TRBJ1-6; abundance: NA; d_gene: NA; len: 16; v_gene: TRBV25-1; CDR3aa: CASSPQGRSEASPLHF; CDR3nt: TGTGCCAGCTCACCTCAGGGGCGATCGGAGGCGTCACCCCTCCACTTT
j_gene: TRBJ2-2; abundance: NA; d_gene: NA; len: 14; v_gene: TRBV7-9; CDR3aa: CASSHPRVTGELFF; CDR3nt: TGTGCCAGCAGCCACCCCCGAGTCACCGGGGAGCTGTTTTTT
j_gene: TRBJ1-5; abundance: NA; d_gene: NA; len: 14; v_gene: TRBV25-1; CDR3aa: CASSGRGNNQPQHF; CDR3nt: TGTGCCAGCAGTGGGAGGGGAAACAATCAGCCCCAGCATTTT
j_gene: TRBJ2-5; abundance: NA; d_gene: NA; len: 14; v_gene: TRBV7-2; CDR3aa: CASSLPHSKETQYF; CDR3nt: TGTGCCAGCAGCTTACCTCACAGTAAAGAGACCCAGTACTTC
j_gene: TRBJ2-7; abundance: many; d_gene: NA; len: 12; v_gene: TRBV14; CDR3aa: CASSQNPYEQYF; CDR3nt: TGTGCCAGCAGCCAAAATCCCTACGAGCAGTACTTC